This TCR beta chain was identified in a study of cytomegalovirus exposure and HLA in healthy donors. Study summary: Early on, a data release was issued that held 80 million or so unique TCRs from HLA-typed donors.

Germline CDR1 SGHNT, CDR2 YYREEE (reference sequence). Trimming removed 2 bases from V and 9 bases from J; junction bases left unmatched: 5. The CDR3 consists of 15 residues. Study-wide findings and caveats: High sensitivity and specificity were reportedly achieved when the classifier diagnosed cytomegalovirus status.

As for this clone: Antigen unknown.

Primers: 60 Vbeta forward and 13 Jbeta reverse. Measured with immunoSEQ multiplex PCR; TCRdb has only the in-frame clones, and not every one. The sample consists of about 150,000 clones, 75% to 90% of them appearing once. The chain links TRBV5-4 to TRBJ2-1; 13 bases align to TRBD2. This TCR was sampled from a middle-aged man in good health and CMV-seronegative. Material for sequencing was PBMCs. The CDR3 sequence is CASSLTSGGAGEQFF. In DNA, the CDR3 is TGTGCCAGCAGCTTAACTAGCGGGGGGGCGGGTGAGCAGTTCTTC.